This T cell receptor beta chain was identified in a study of response to subunit inactivated influenza vaccine. V was pared by 0 bases and J by 0 bases, with 11 bases between. The CDR3 is made up of 15 amino acids. Germline V gives CDR1 DFQATT, CDR2 SNEGSKA (reference sequence). Each CDR3 protein is one row after TCRdb ran MiXCR on the RT-PCR reads. The sample has some 550,000 distinct CDR3 sequences, less than 25% seen once. These data were also filed under a second study, of T cells expressing NK-cell markers. That paper adds: A 5'RACE template switching approach incorporating UMIs was used to make TCR beta cDNA. An anti-gamma-delta TCR antibody was added in several experiments. It restricted sorting to alpha-beta TCR-expressing T cells. A handful of donors showed these clonotypes also leading the CD3+CD56-NKG2C+ fraction.

The TCR comes from a man aged 50 to 60 who received an inactivated influenza vaccine. The sample in question was CD4+ T cells sorted from PBMCs, obtained roughly 12 days after vaccination. This chain joins TRBV20-1 and TRBJ2-5; D may be TRBD2 (6 bases). The CDR3 region is CSARDARDYQETQYF. The CDR3 region has the DNA TGCAGTGCTAGAGATGCCCGGGACTACCAAGAGACCCAGTACTTC.